This TCR beta chain came from a study of T-cell reconstitution after alpha-beta-depleted transplantation in children. Study results and caveats: Most T-cell counts and diversity one year after the transplant came from T cells that were newly produced.

This clonotype was picked up a small number of times. Its antigen remains unidentified. CDR1 is SGHNT, CDR2 YYREEE, per germline (reference sequence). Trimming took off 0 bases at V and 8 bases at J, with 17 bases between the two ends. This CDR3 comprises 16 residues. For TCRbeta, the library was prepared with unique molecular identifiers. Using its own MiXCR run on the PCR reads, TCRdb lists one record per CDR3 protein. This table has around 490,000 distinct CDR3 sequences, over 10% appearing once. The TCR originated in a female patient under 10 years old who had a stem cell transplant for aplastic anemia, so the T cells may come from the graft donor. The source material was PBMCs, mostly from graft donor cells, sampled 180 days after TCRalphabeta/CD19-depleted stem cell transplant. The genes are TRBV5-4 and TRBJ1-4, with D maybe TRBD1 (6 bases). CDR3 in amino acids: CASSLDLATGKEKLFF. Written as DNA, the CDR3 is TGTGCCAGCAGCTTGGATTTAGCGACAGGCAAGGAAAAACTGTTTTTT.